This T cell receptor beta chain was sequenced in a study of blood T cell repertoires in COVID-19. About the study: Samples of COVID-19 (acute and convalescent) were obtained from the United States, Italy and Spain. T cells, B-cell-depleted T cells, or PBMCs supplied cDNA or gDNA.

The CDR3 is 16 residues long. Germline V gene data show CDR1 as SGHRS and CDR2 as YFSETQ. The junction had 3 bases not matched to a gene; V was cut back by 2 bases and J by 4 bases. The authors' processing: Nucleated cell counts were estimated from reference gene primer amplification. Profiled with immunoSEQ multiplex PCR; TCRdb holds only in-frame clones, not every one. That table supplies the V and J calls and clone size; D and trimming were determined from the DNA. This sample has about 500,000 clones; nearly 90% occur once, and the top ten carry roughly 0.92%. Material: peripheral blood. The receptor was isolated from a man aged 18-30 years with COVID-19, enrolled during active disease. The gene calls are TRBV5-1 and TRBJ2-2, with 12 positions matching TRBD1. This chain's CDR3 is CASSFGTGGGTGELFF. The CDR3 nucleotides read TGCGCCAGCAGCTTTGGGACAGGGGGCGGCACCGGGGAGCTGTTTTTT.